The clone carrying this T cell receptor beta chain showed up many times. The sample belongs to a study of kidney transplant recipient with SARS-CoV-2 infection. V gave up 5 bases and J gave up 8 bases; unmatched junction bases: 10. The CDR3 has 14 amino acids. TCRdb called the reads again in MiXCR, with one record for every CDR3 protein. The top ten clones hold more than 6.5% of a sample with about 240,000 distinct CDR3 sequences, 29% of them seen once. This sequence originates from a young adult male patient who had COVID-19 and was a kidney transplant recipient. Some T cells may possibly be graft donor cells. This chain connects TRBV6-7 to TRBJ1-2; 8 bases match TRBD1. TRBV6-7 is reported as an ORF; its role is uncertain. Sequences were derived from a blood sample, sampled at baseline and on roughly day 120 from a kidney transplant recipient. DNA for the CDR3: TGTGCCAGCAGTCACGGACAGGGATACTTCGGCTACACCTTC. Protein: CASSHGQGYFGYTF.